The present T cell receptor beta chain was sequenced within a study of blood T cell repertoires in COVID-19. Study in general: Samples of COVID-19 (acute and convalescent) were obtained from the United States, Italy and Spain. T cells, B-cell-depleted T cells, or PBMCs supplied cDNA or gDNA.

Sequencing was performed with immunoSEQ multiplex PCR; in TCRdb, only in-frame clones are kept and a portion is missing. The profile shows around 220,000 clones, roughly 80% of them singletons. The germline V and J ends were trimmed by 6 bases and 7 bases, with 15 bases remaining between them. Germline CDR1 reads SEHNR; CDR2 reads FQNEAQ (reference sequence). The CDR3 length is 14 residues. J is TRBJ1-4 and V is TRBV7-9, with D perhaps TRBD1 (6 bases). The sample was peripheral blood. This TCR came from a human donor in a cohort sampled during active COVID-19. This CDR3 reads CASSFRDTSEKLFF. CDR3 coding DNA: TGTGCCAGCAGTTTCCGGGACACAAGTGAAAAACTGTTTTTT.